This T cell receptor (beta chain) was sequenced in a study of T cells in Graves' hyperthyroidism and ophthalmopathy. General observations from the study: Most thyroid clonotypes expanded above 0.001 appeared in blood too. The model forecast ophthalmopathy, anticipating it by a median 6.5 months before onset.

The CDR3 extends over 14 amino acids. CDR1 and CDR2 (germline): MDHEN, SYDVKM. Trimming shortened V by 5 bases and J by 3 bases, and 13 bases separated the two germline ends. This clonotype was observed at least ten times. Its antigen is unknown. The cohort's ophthalmopathy patients, a group with duration under 3 months, had a Clinical Activity Score of at least 3 and a NOSPECS grade of at least 4. Diagnostic assessment was based on clinical symptoms, serum thyroxine and TRAb, thyroid ultrasound and orbital computed tomography. TCR beta CDR3 region amplification was performed from RNA transcripts. The primer set for the first-round RT-PCR of the TCR CDR3 was HTBI. TCRdb fed the multiplex PCR reads into MiXCR, producing one record per CDR3 protein. The table has almost 250,000 distinct CDR3 sequences, around 24% seen once.

Sequenced sample: blood. This clonotype was sampled from a woman between 40 and 50 years old with Graves' ophthalmopathy. The rearrangement uses TRBV28 and TRBJ2-5; D gene ambiguous. This CDR3 reads CASSHLLLEETQYF. CDR3 bases: TGTGCCAGCAGTCACCTCCTCCTAGAAGAGACCCAGTACTTC. The full variable domain, completed using reference TRBV28 and TRBJ2-5, is DVKVTQSSRYLVKRTGEKVFLECVQDMDHENMFWYRQDPGLGLRLIYFSYDVKMKEKGDIPEGYSVSREKKERFSLILESASTNQTSMYLCASSHLLLEETQYFGPGTRLLVL.